This is a list of T cell receptor beta chains from one sample in a study of control samples from healthy donors and cancer patients. Method: immunoSEQ multiplex PCR; TCRdb's copy keeps in-frame clones and lacks some. The sample yields some 150,000 clones, about 90% seen once. The specimen sequenced was blood. All receptors derive from a man aged 18 to 29 in good health. CDR3s include the opening cysteine and the closing phenylalanine or tryptophan. The D gene is left open where the match is weak. Clone size is shown for a subset of rows, as once, few, many or a class of expanded clone.

few	TRBV7-3	TRBD2	TRBJ2-2	TGTGCCAGCACCCCTGACGGGGGGGCCCCCGGGGAGCTGTTTTTT	CASTPDGGAPGELFF
NA	TRBV6-2/TRBV6-3	NA	TRBJ1-1	TGTGCCAGCAGTCATACAGGGACCAGCACTGAAGCTTTCTTT	CASSHTGTSTEAFF
NA	TRBV5-1	NA	TRBJ2-7	TGCGCCAGCAGCTTCTCAGGACAGACTAACGAGCAGTACTTC	CASSFSGQTNEQYF
NA	TRBV5-1	NA	TRBJ1-1	TGCGCCAGTCTAGAGGGGGTAGGGTACACTGAAGCTTTCTTT	CASLEGVGYTEAFF
NA	TRBV5-1	TRBD1	TRBJ1-4	TGCGCCAGCAGCCGGGGGACAGCAACTAATGAAAAACTGTTTTTT	CASSRGTATNEKLFF
few	TRBV7-3	TRBD1	TRBJ2-1	TGTGCCAGCAGCTTCGGGGCAGGGGGCTATGAGCAGTTCTTC	CASSFGAGGYEQFF
NA	TRBV6-6	NA	TRBJ1-4	TGTGCCAGCAGCATAGGGGTAACTAATGAAAAACTGTTTTTT	CASSIGVTNEKLFF
once	TRBV9	NA	TRBJ2-3	TGTGCCAGCAGCCCCACCGGCACTCCCATGTCTCGCACAGATACGCAGTATTTT	CASSPTGTPMSRTDTQYF
once	TRBV18	NA	TRBJ1-4	TGTGCCAGCTCAAGTAATACGGTCCGGTTTAATGAAAAACTGTTTTTT	CASSSNTVRFNEKLFF
NA	TRBV11-2	NA	TRBJ1-6	TGTGCCAGCAGCTTAGATCCGTATAGCTCCTATAATTCACCCCTCCACTTT	CASSLDPYSSYNSPLHF
NA	TRBV7-2	TRBD1	TRBJ2-1	TGTGCCAGCAGCTCGGACAGGATCCGTAGGGGGCAGTTCTTC	CASSSDRIRRGQFF
NA	TRBV5-5	NA	TRBJ2-1	TGTGCCAGCAGCTTGGGGTCAGGGGTATACAATGAGCAGTTCTTC	CASSLGSGVYNEQFF
few	TRBV5-1	TRBD1	TRBJ1-6	TGCGCCAGCAGCACTTGGACAGGCGGGTCACCCCTCCACTTT	CASSTWTGGSPLHF
NA	TRBV29-1	NA	TRBJ2-1	TGCAGCGTTGACTCCGGACGGTCTAGCTGGACGAGTGAGCAGTTCTTC	CSVDSGRSSWTSEQFF
NA	TRBV28	TRBD1	TRBJ1-5	TGTGCCAGTAACACAGGGGTGCGCAATCAGCCCCAGCATTTT	CASNTGVRNQPQHF
NA	TRBV6-5	TRBD1	TRBJ1-2	TGTGCCAGCAAATCCGAGACAGGGTCTCGTGGCTACACCTTC	CASKSETGSRGYTF
NA	TRBV6-5	NA	TRBJ1-2	TGTGCCAGCAGTTACTCGGGAGGGGCCAACTATGGCTACACCTTC	CASSYSGGANYGYTF
NA	TRBV5-1	TRBD2	TRBJ2-2	TGCGCCAGCAGCTTGGACCCGGGACTAAAAACCGGGGAGCTGTTTTTT	CASSLDPGLKTGELFF
NA	TRBV10-3	NA	TRBJ1-2	TGTGCCATCAGCGTTCAGGGTACTGACTATGGCTACACCTTC	CAISVQGTDYGYTF
NA	TRBV30	NA	TRBJ1-1	TGTGCCTGGAGTCTGGGGGGGGAAACTGAAGCTTTCTTT	CAWSLGGETEAFF
once	TRBV19	NA	TRBJ1-3	TGTGCCAGTAGTATTTCGCCTGGAAACACCATATATTTT	CASSISPGNTIYF
NA	TRBV5-1	NA	TRBJ2-2	TGCGCCAGCAGCTTGGAGGCAGACGGGGAGCTGTTTTTT	CASSLEADGELFF
NA	TRBV5-4	TRBD2	TRBJ2-5	TGTGCCAGCAGCAGGGGACTACTAGAACAAGAGACCCAGTACTTC	CASSRGLLEQETQYF
NA	TRBV3-1/TRBV3-2	TRBD1	TRBJ1-2	TGTGCCAGCAGCCAAGTCTGCCGGGACAGGGAGTGGTACTATGGCTACACCTTC	CASSQVCRDREWYYGYTF
NA	TRBV18	TRBD1	TRBJ1-1	TGTGCCAGCTCACCGGGACAGGGGATAGAAGCTTTCTTT	CASSPGQGIEAFF
NA	TRBV2	TRBD2	TRBJ2-3	TGTGCCAGCAGTGGTGAGCACCCATCGGGAGGAGATACGCAGTATTTT	CASSGEHPSGGDTQYF
NA	TRBV19	NA	TRBJ1-3	TGTGCCAGTATCGGGACACCCGGGTACACCATATATTTT	CASIGTPGYTIYF
NA	TRBV11-3	TRBD2	TRBJ2-5	TGTGCCAGCAGCCAACGGGCGGGGGGCCCCGAAGAGACCCAGTACTTC	CASSQRAGGPEETQYF
NA	TRBV12-3/TRBV12-4	TRBD1	TRBJ1-1	TGTGCCAGCAGTTTTCGACAGGGGAGGGAAGCTTTCTTT	CASSFRQGREAFF
NA	TRBV19	NA	TRBJ1-6	TGTGCCACAAGCGCCCAGCTAAATTCACCCCTCCACTTT	CATSAQLNSPLHF
NA	TRBV5-4	NA	TRBJ1-2	TGTGCCAGCAGCTCTCCGAGGACGGATGGCTACACCTTC	CASSSPRTDGYTF
NA	TRBV10-3	NA	TRBJ1-1	TGTGCCATCGGGGACACAAGGGCTGAAGCTTTCTTT	CAIGDTRAEAFF
NA	TRBV12-3/TRBV12-4	NA	TRBJ1-5	TGTGCCAAAGCTAGTGGTCAGCCCCAGCATTTT	CAKASGQPQHF
NA	TRBV11-2	TRBD1	TRBJ1-3	TGTGCCAGCAGCCCGGACAGGGCTGGAAACACCATATATTTT	CASSPDRAGNTIYF
NA	TRBV6-2/TRBV6-3	NA	TRBJ1-2	TGTGCCAGCAGTCGCGTGGGACGGGAACTATATTATGGCTACACCTTC	CASSRVGRELYYGYTF
NA	TRBV12-3/TRBV12-4	NA	TRBJ2-5	TGTGCCAGCAGTAACGTTTGGGAGACCCAGTACTTC	CASSNVWETQYF
few	TRBV6-5	TRBD1	TRBJ1-2	TGTGCCAGCAGTTACAGGTGGACAGGGGAAGCTGGCTACACCTTC	CASSYRWTGEAGYTF
NA	TRBV5-1	TRBD1	TRBJ1-4	TGCGCCAGCAGCTCCCACGGACAGGGAGGTGAAAAACTGTTTTTT	CASSSHGQGGEKLFF
NA	TRBV4-1	NA	TRBJ1-5	TGCGCCAGCAGCCAAGTTTACGGGGACAATCAGCCCCAGCATTTT	CASSQVYGDNQPQHF
NA	TRBV2	NA	TRBJ1-3	TGTGCCAGCAGTGTTCGCGGGGGACGCGGGGATTCTGGAAACACCATATATTTT	CASSVRGGRGDSGNTIYF
NA	TRBV2	NA	TRBJ2-1	TGTGCCAGCAGTGACGCAACCGGGACGCCCCTCAATGAGCAGTTCTTC	CASSDATGTPLNEQFF
NA	TRBV4-3	TRBD1	TRBJ1-2	TGCGCCAGCAGCCAAGCGCCGACAGGGGCGGAGCAATCAAGATATGGCTACACCTTC	CASSQAPTGAEQSRYGYTF
NA	TRBV18	NA	TRBJ1-2	TGTGCCAGCTCACCAACGACGGGGGAGTATGGCTACACCTTC	CASSPTTGEYGYTF
NA	TRBV3-1/TRBV3-2	NA	TRBJ2-7	TGTGCCAGCAGCCAGCCCCCGGGACATCCCTACGAGCAGTACTTC	CASSQPPGHPYEQYF
NA	TRBV9	NA	TRBJ2-1	TGTGCCAGCAGCCCCCGGCCGGTCGATGAGCAGTTCTTC	CASSPRPVDEQFF
NA	TRBV6-5	NA	TRBJ1-5	TGTGCCAGCAGTTATCGGGCGGTTAGCAATCAGCCCCAGCATTTT	CASSYRAVSNQPQHF
NA	TRBV18	NA	TRBJ1-2	TGTGCCAGCTCACCAGGTCCTTCCCCGAACTATGGCTACACCTTC	CASSPGPSPNYGYTF
NA	TRBV6-5	NA	TRBJ2-7	TGTGCCAGCAGTATATACTACGAGCAGTACTTC	CASSIYYEQYF
NA	TRBV5-1	TRBD1	TRBJ2-5	TGCGCCAGCAGCTGGGCCGACAGGGGGCTTGGAGAGACCCAGTACTTC	CASSWADRGLGETQYF
NA	TRBV7-2	TRBD2	TRBJ2-1	TGTGCCAGCAGCCCCGCTGCGGGGGGGAACAATGAGCAGTTCTTC	CASSPAAGGNNEQFF
once	TRBV7-2	NA	TRBJ1-6	TGTGCCAGCAGCTTAGCATACCCGAGCTCCTATAATTCACCCCTCCACTTT	CASSLAYPSSYNSPLHF
NA	TRBV29-1	NA	TRBJ1-2	TGCAGCGTTGAGGACAACAGGGCCACTAACTATGGCTACACCTTC	CSVEDNRATNYGYTF
few	TRBV19	NA	TRBJ2-7	TGTGCCAGTAGCATCAGGGACTTCTCCTACGAGCAGTACTTC	CASSIRDFSYEQYF